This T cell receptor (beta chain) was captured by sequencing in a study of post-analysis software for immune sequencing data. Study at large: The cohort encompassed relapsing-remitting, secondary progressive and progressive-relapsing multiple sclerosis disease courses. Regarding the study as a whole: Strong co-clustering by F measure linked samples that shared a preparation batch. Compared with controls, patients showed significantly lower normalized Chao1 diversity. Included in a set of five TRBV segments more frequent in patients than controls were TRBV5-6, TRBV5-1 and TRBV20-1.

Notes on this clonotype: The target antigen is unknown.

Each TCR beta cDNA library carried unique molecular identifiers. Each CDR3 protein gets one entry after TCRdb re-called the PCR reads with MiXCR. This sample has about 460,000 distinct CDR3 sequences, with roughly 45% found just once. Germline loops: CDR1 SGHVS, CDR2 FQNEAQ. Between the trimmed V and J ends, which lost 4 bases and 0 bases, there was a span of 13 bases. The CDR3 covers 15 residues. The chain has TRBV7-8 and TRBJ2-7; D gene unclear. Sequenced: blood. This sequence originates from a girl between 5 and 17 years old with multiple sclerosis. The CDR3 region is CASSSLGSASYEQYF. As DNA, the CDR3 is TGTGCCAGCAGCTCCCTAGGGTCAGCCTCCTACGAGCAGTACTTC.